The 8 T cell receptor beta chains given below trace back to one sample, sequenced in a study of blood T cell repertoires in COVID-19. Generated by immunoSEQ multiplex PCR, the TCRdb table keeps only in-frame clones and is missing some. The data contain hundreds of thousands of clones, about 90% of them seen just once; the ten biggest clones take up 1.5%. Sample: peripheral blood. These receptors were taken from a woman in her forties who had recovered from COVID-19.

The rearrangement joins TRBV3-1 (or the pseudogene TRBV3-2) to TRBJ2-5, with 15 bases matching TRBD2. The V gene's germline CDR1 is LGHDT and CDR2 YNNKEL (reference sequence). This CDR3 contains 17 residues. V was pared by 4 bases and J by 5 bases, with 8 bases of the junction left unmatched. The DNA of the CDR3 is TGTGCCAGCAGCCCAGGGACTAGCGGGGGGCCGAGGGAGACCCAGTACTTC. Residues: CASSPGTSGGPRETQYF.

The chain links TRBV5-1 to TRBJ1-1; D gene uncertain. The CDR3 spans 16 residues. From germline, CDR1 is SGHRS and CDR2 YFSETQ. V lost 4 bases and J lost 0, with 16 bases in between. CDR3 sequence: CASSAGLPSLNTEAFF. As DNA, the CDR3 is TGCGCCAGCAGCGCGGGGTTACCTTCCTTGAACACTGAAGCTTTCTTT.

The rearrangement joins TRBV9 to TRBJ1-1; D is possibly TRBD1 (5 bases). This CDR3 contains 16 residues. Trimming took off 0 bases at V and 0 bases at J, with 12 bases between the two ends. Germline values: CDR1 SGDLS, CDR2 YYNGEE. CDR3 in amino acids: CASSVEGEGMNTEAFF. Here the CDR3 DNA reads TGTGCCAGCAGCGTAGAAGGGGAGGGGATGAACACTGAAGCTTTCTTT.

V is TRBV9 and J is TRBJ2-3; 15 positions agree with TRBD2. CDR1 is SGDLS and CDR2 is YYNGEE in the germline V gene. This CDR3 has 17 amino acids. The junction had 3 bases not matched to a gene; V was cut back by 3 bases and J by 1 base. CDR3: CASSAWTSGGGTDTQYF. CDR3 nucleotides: TGTGCCAGCAGCGCCTGGACTAGCGGGGGGGGCACAGATACGCAGTATTTT.

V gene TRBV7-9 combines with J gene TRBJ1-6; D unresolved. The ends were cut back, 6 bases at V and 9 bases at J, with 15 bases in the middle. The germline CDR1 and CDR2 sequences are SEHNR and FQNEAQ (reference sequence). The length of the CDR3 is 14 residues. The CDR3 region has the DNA TGTGCCAGCAGATCTCCGGGAGCGCTTTCACCCCTCCACTTT. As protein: CASRSPGALSPLHF. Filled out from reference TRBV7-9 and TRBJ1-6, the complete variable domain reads DTGVSQNPRHKITKRGQNVTFRCDPISEHNRLYWYRQTLGQGPEFLTYFQNEAQLEKSRLLSDRFSAERPKGSFSTLEIQRTEQGDSAMYLCASRSPGALSPLHFGNGTRLTVT.

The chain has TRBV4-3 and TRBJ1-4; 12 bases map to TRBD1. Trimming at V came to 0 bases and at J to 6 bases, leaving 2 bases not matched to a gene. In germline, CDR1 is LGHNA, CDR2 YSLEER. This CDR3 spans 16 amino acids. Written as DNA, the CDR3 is TGCGCCAGCAGCCAAGATGGGACAGGGGGCTATGAAAAACTGTTTTTT. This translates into CASSQDGTGGYEKLFF.

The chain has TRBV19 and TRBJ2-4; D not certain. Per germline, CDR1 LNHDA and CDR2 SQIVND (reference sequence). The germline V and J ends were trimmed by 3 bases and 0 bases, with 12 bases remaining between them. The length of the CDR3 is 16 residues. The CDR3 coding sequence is TGTGCCAGTAGTATGAGAATGAACCTAGCCAAAAACATTCAGTACTTC. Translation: CASSMRMNLAKNIQYF.

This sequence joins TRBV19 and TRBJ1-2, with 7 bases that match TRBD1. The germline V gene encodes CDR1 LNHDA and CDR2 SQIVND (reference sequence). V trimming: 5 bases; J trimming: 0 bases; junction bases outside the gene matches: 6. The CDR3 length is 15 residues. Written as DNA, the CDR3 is TGTGCCAGTAGTGCGGACAGGCCCTCTAACTATGGCTACACCTTC. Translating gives CASSADRPSNYGYTF.